These 30 T cell receptor beta chains came from one sample sequenced in a study of CD8 T cells in ankylosing spondylitis. TCRdb redid the calling of the 5' RACE reads with MiXCR, one entry per CDR3 protein. The repertoire consists of some 150,000 distinct CDR3 sequences, with approximately 10% occurring once and the leading ten covering roughly 4.5%. Specimen: blood, either unsorted or a sorted T cell fraction (not recorded which). The receptor source for this set is a female donor with ankylosing spondylitis or in good health (not recorded which).

In its sample, this clonotype was seen many times. V and J are TRBV5-1 and TRBJ2-5; D is unresolved. CDR1 and CDR2 from the germline V gene are SGHRS and YFSETQ. V gave up 1 base and J gave up 5 bases, with 9 bases separating them. There are 13 residues in the CDR3. This chain's CDR3 is CASSLHSWETQYF. CDR3 sequence (DNA): TGCGCCAGCAGCTTGCACTCGTGGGAGACCCAGTACTTC.

This clonotype came up many times. At one boundary the junction diverges from the germline segment, which might be a read error. The gene calls are TRBV5-1 and TRBJ1-6; a possible D gene is TRBD1 (5 bases). The CDR3 contains 17 residues. Germline assignment: CDR1 SGHRS and CDR2 YFSETQ. Here the CDR3 DNA reads TGCGCCAGCACCTTGGGGACGGTTTGGTCCTATAATTCACCCCTCCACTTT. This codes for CASTLGTVWSYNSPLHF.

This clonotype appeared many times. This sequence joins TRBV5-1 and TRBJ2-1, with 7 bases that match TRBD2. CDR1 and CDR2 (germline): SGHRS, YFSETQ. V lost 0 bases and J lost 8; bases outside the gene matches: 8. This CDR3 contains 15 residues. The CDR3 protein is CASSLVMRESDEQFF. For the CDR3, the DNA is TGCGCCAGCAGCTTGGTGATGCGGGAGTCGGATGAGCAGTTCTTC.

This clonotype was observed a few times. The gene calls are TRBV28 and TRBJ1-1; D is uncertain. Germline V gene data show CDR1 as MDHEN and CDR2 as SYDVKM. The CDR3 length is 15 residues. Trimming left V 7 bases short and J 0 bases short, with 15 bases between. The CDR3 spells CASNTDGTMNTEAFF. Written as DNA, the CDR3 is TGTGCCAGCAACACGGACGGAACCATGAACACTGAAGCTTTCTTT. Drawing the rest from reference TRBV28 and TRBJ1-1, the complete variable domain is DVKVTQSSRYLVKRTGEKVFLECVQDMDHENMFWYRQDPGLGLRLIYFSYDVKMKEKGDIPEGYSVSREKKERFSLILESASTNQTSMYLCASNTDGTMNTEAFFGQGTRLTVV.

This clonotype was recorded many times. V is TRBV14 and J is TRBJ2-7, with 9 positions matching TRBD1. V lost 7 bases and J lost 6; bases outside the gene matches: 7. The CDR3 loop spans 13 amino acids. The V gene's germline CDR1 is SGHDN and CDR2 FVKESK. In DNA form, the CDR3 reads TGTGCCAGCACCCTCGAGACAGGGGGCGAGCAGTACTTC. Amino acid sequence: CASTLETGGEQYF.

Points on this clonotype: Being one base from a much bigger clone, this may be a read error. The rearrangement joins TRBV7-2 to TRBJ2-7; D not certain. This CDR3 comprises 13 residues. Looked up from germline, CDR1 is SGHTA and CDR2 is FQGNSA. The CDR3 reads CASSFQLGLGWNF. The CDR3 bases are TGTGCCAGCAGCTTTCAGCTGGGCCTCGGATGGAACTTC.

The table lists this clonotype with many counts. The chain uses TRBV20-1 and TRBJ2-4; 7 positions agree with TRBD2. V lost 7 bases and J lost 8; bases outside the gene matches: 2. This CDR3 has 10 amino acids. The germline CDR1 and CDR2 sequences are DFQATT and SNEGSKA (reference sequence). The CDR3 region has the DNA TGCAGTGGGGGGAGGGACATTCAGTACTTC. Encoded protein: CSGGRDIQYF.

The chain uses TRBV18 and TRBJ1-1; 7 bases map to TRBD1. V was clipped by 1 base and J by 0 bases; unmatched bases: 2. This CDR3 spans 15 amino acids. Germline CDR1 and CDR2: KGHSH and LQKENI. The CDR3 loop reads CASSPQGAMNTEAFF. The DNA of the CDR3 is TGTGCCAGCTCACCACAGGGGGCAATGAACACTGAAGCTTTCTTT.

The chain couples TRBV2 to TRBJ2-6, with a tentative D call TRBD1 (5 bases). The CDR3 has 16 residues. V shed 5 bases and J shed 2 bases, with 13 bases lying between them. Germline values: CDR1 SNHLY, CDR2 FYNNEI. CDR3 loop: CASSLSRVPGANVLTF. DNA for the CDR3: TGTGCCAGCAGTCTATCCAGGGTCCCTGGGGCCAACGTCCTGACTTTC. Supplemented by reference TRBV2 and TRBJ2-6, the full variable domain reads EPEVTQTPSHQVTQMGQEVILRCVPISNHLYFYWYRQILGQKVEFLVSFYNNEISEKSEIFDDQFSVERPDGSNFTLKIRSTKLEDSAMYFCASSLSRVPGANVLTFGAGSRLTVL.

This clonotype was seen ten or more times. The V and J genes are TRBV5-1 and TRBJ2-5, with a possible D match to TRBD2 (7 bases). V dropped 3 bases and J dropped 0 bases, with 12 bases sitting between them. The CDR3 extends over 15 amino acids. From germline, CDR1 is SGHRS and CDR2 YFSETQ. As DNA, the CDR3 is TGCGCCAGCAGCTGGGGGAGGGGGAACCAAGAGACCCAGTACTTC. It codes for CASSWGRGNQETQYF.

This clonotype occurred many times. The rearrangement uses TRBV5-1 and TRBJ2-7; 10 bases agree with TRBD1. This CDR3 region has 14 residues. Germline trimming cut 5 bases from V and 4 bases from J; bases unmatched to any gene: 6. Germline CDR1 and CDR2: SGHRS and YFSETQ. CDR3: CASRRGTGAYEQYF. DNA of the CDR3: TGCGCCAGCAGGCGCGGGACAGGGGCTTACGAGCAGTACTTC.

Comment on this clonotype: A junction boundary mismatches the germline segment, possibly from a read error. The chain uses TRBV24-1 and TRBJ1-4; a weak D match, TRBD1 (6 bases). From germline, CDR1 is KGHDR and CDR2 SFDVKD. The CDR3 loop spans 16 amino acids. The CDR3 here is CATCDSLDSFNEQLFF. Here the CDR3 DNA reads TGTGCCACCTGTGATTCTCTGGACAGCTTTAATGAACAACTGTTTTTT.

This clonotype was found many times. V gene TRBV20-1 combines with J gene TRBJ1-2, with 7 bases identical to TRBD1. With 3 bases clipped from V and 4 bases from J, the junction kept 17 bases outside the gene matches. CDR1 and CDR2 (germline): DFQATT, SNEGSKA (reference sequence). CDR3 size: 17 residues. This CDR3 is CSASEGKTRDRVYGYTF. As DNA, the CDR3 is TGCAGTGCTAGTGAGGGAAAAACTAGGGACAGAGTCTATGGCTACACCTTC.

The table lists this clonotype with many counts. The chain uses TRBV6-2 or TRBV6-3 and TRBJ2-7; D is unresolved. Germline V gives CDR1 MNHEY, CDR2 SVGEGT. The CDR3 extends over 11 amino acids. Trimming took 2 bases from V and 7 from J, leaving 6 bases between them. The DNA for the CDR3 is TGTGCCAGCAGTTACAGGATTGAGCAGTACTTC. Amino acids: CASSYRIEQYF.

This clonotype appeared many times. The rearrangement links TRBV6-5 to TRBJ2-2; D possibly uses TRBD1 or TRBD2 (5 bases each). Germline V gene sequence: CDR1 MNHEY, CDR2 SVGAGI. This CDR3 has 15 residues. Trimming cost V 0 bases and J 6 bases, with 11 bases left between them. The CDR3 coding sequence is TGTGCCAGCAGTTACTCGAGACGGGGCGCCGGGGAGCTGTTTTTT. It is translated as CASSYSRRGAGELFF.

This clonotype was recorded at least ten times. The rearrangement uses TRBV6-1 and TRBJ2-3; no firm D call. Germline CDR1 reads MNHNS; CDR2 reads SASEGT. CDR3 length: 14 residues. The ends were cut back, 7 bases at V and 5 bases at J, with 16 bases in the middle. The CDR3, as DNA: TGTGCCAGCACCCCAGCGTGGCGGATAGATACGCAGTATTTT. Translated: CASTPAWRIDTQYF.

This clonotype was recorded at least ten times. The J gene is TRBJ2-7, the V gene TRBV7-9; D unresolved. Trimming took 2 bases from V and 2 from J, leaving 7 bases between them. CDR3 size: 13 residues. Germline V lookup: CDR1 SEHNR, CDR2 FQNEAQ (reference sequence). The CDR3 spells CASSLPQAYEQYF. The CDR3 coding sequence is TGTGCCAGCAGCTTACCCCAGGCCTACGAGCAGTACTTC.

The table lists this clonotype with many counts. The chain joins TRBV21-1 to TRBJ1-1; the table calls TRBD1, which could not be checked here. TRBV21-1 corresponds to a pseudogene. This CDR3 comprises 14 residues. The CDR3 sequence: CASSSEQGDTEAFF. CDR3 DNA sequence: TGTGCCAGCAGCAGTGAACAGGGGGACACTGAAGCTTTCTTT.

This clonotype was counted at least ten times. The gene calls are TRBV5-1 and TRBJ2-1; the D gene is possibly TRBD2 (6 bases). The CDR3 loop spans 17 amino acids. Trimming took off 4 bases at V and 9 bases at J, with 26 bases between the two ends. In germline, CDR1 is SGHRS, CDR2 YFSETQ. Here the CDR3 DNA reads TGCGCCAGCAGCCCAGGGACCGTGCGAACCGGGAGAAGTGAGCAGTTCTTC. Protein product: CASSPGTVRTGRSEQFF.

This clonotype was observed at least ten times. The chain employs TRBV5-4 and TRBJ1-1, with 11 bases lining up with TRBD1. Germline V gene data show CDR1 as SGHNT and CDR2 as YYREEE (reference sequence). This CDR3 is built from 15 residues. Trimming cost V 4 bases and J 4 bases; bases outside gene matches: 6. The CDR3 nucleotides are TGTGCCAGCAGCAAGGGACAGGGGGAGGCCACTGAAGCTTTCTTT. Translation: CASSKGQGEATEAFF.

This clonotype was observed many times. The gene calls are TRBV28 and TRBJ1-1; D call uncertain. CDR3 length: 12 residues. Germline CDR1 is MDHEN and CDR2 is SYDVKM. V shed 8 bases and J shed 4 bases, with 11 bases lying between them. In DNA, the CDR3 is TGTGCCAGCGCCCAGGATCGCACTGAAGCTTTCTTT. Translation: CASAQDRTEAFF.

The table lists this clonotype with many counts. The J gene is TRBJ2-6, the V gene TRBV29-1, with no clear D. The CDR3 totals 13 residues. V lost 5 bases, J lost 0 bases, and 5 bases lay in between. From germline, CDR1 is SQVTM and CDR2 ANQGSEA. The CDR3 reads CSVLSSGANVLTF. Here the CDR3 DNA reads TGCAGCGTTCTTAGCTCTGGGGCCAACGTCCTGACTTTC.

In regard to this clonotype: A junction end diverges from the germline sequence, so it may reflect a read error. The chain couples TRBV5-3 to TRBJ2-1; D is unclear. TRBJ2-5 matches the DNA end more closely, so the J call is doubtful. TRBV5-3 is given ORF status, its function remaining uncertain. This CDR3 has 10 residues. The DNA of the CDR3 is TGTGTCAGAAGCTTGGAGACCCAGTACTTC. This translates into CVRSLETQYF.

This clonotype appeared many times. This rearrangement joins TRBV24-1 to TRBJ2-1; D is unclear. Trimming removed 4 bases from V and 6 bases from J, with 18 bases in between. This CDR3 is 16 amino acids long. Per the germline V gene, CDR1 is KGHDR and CDR2 is SFDVKD. This chain's CDR3 is CATSEPDRRSLNEQFF. The CDR3 coding sequence is TGTGCCACCAGTGAACCCGACCGACGGAGCCTCAATGAGCAGTTCTTC.

In its sample, this clonotype was seen a few times. This may stem from a read error, because a much larger clone lies one nucleotide away. The chain recombines TRBV9 with TRBJ1-2; weak D call: TRBD1 (5 bases). The germline CDR1 and CDR2 sequences are SGDLS and YYNGEE. The CDR3 runs to 14 residues. This CDR3 is CASSPELGGTGYPF. In DNA form, the CDR3 reads TGTGCCAGCAGCCCCGAATTGGGGGGGACCGGCTACCCCTTC.

The J gene is TRBJ1-5, the V gene TRBV21-1; no DNA check was done on the table's D call, TRBD1. TRBV21-1 is classified as a pseudogene. CDR3 size: 17 residues. The CDR3 loop is CASSKSPWPSSNQPQHF. As DNA, the CDR3 is TGTGCCAGCAGCAAAAGCCCCTGGCCCTCTAGCAATCAGCCCCAGCATTTT.

The rearrangement joins TRBV11-1 to TRBJ1-5, with 10 positions matching TRBD1. The ends lost 3 bases at V and 2 bases at J; junction bases unmatched: 10. Germline V gene lookup returns CDR1 SGHAT and CDR2 FQDESV (reference sequence). The CDR3 sequence is 18 residues long. CDR3: CASSFSGTGAVGNQPQHF. Written as DNA, the CDR3 is TGTGCCAGCAGCTTTTCCGGGACAGGGGCGGTGGGCAATCAGCCCCAGCATTTT.

This clonotype was observed at least ten times. J is TRBJ1-2 and V is TRBV19, with 7 bases lining up with TRBD1. The V gene end was trimmed by 4 bases and the J gene end by 0 bases; junction bases not matched to a gene: 8. Looked up from germline, CDR1 is LNHDA and CDR2 is SQIVND (reference sequence). The length of the CDR3 is 16 residues. The DNA for the CDR3 is TGTGCCAGTAGTAGCTGGCAGGGGGTAACTAACTATGGCTACACCTTC. Amino acids: CASSSWQGVTNYGYTF.

The CDR3 region has the DNA TGCGCCAGCAGCTCAGGGGGCGCGGACACTGAAGCTTTCTTT. Protein sequence: CASSSGGADTEAFF. The gene calls are TRBV5-1 and TRBJ1-1, with TRBD1 matching over 8 bases. CDR1 and CDR2 (germline): SGHRS, YFSETQ. This CDR3 spans 14 amino acids. The junction had 4 bases not matched to a gene; V was cut back by 3 bases and J by 3 bases.

In the case of this clonotype: A much larger clone lies one base from this, so it may be a read error. The J gene is TRBJ2-1, the V gene TRBV29-1; 8 nucleotides align to TRBD1. Germline V gives CDR1 SQVTM, CDR2 ANQGSEA. Trimming cost V 8 bases and J 7 bases; bases outside gene matches: 7. The CDR3 has 12 residues. The CDR3 region has the DNA TGCAGCACCGGACAGGGTAGGAATGAGCAGTTCTTC. Its protein is CSTGQGRNEQFF.